Presented here are 5 T cell receptor beta chains from one specimen sequenced in a study of blood T cell repertoires in COVID-19. Profiling relied on immunoSEQ multiplex PCR, and the TCRdb table lists in-frame clones only, not all of them. The sample lists over 85,000 clones; roughly 80% were seen once. The sequenced sample was peripheral blood. Receptors were obtained from a human donor in a cohort sampled during active COVID-19.

The V call is TRBV11-1, the J call TRBJ2-1, with 10 bases identical to TRBD2. With 6 bases clipped from V and 7 bases from J, the junction kept 12 bases outside the gene matches. This CDR3 has 16 residues. Looked up from germline, CDR1 is SGHAT and CDR2 is FQDESV (reference sequence). CDR3 region: CASRTERGGRVNEQFF. CDR3 nucleotides: TGTGCCAGCAGAACGGAGCGGGGGGGCCGGGTAAATGAGCAGTTCTTC.

V is TRBV12-3 or TRBV12-4 and J is TRBJ1-5, with D possibly TRBD1 on 6 matching bases. The CDR3 sequence is 12 residues long. Trimming cost V 6 bases and J 7 bases, with 10 bases left between them. In DNA, the CDR3 is TGTGCCAGCAGCTGGGACATGCAGCCCCAGCATTTT. Its translation is CASSWDMQPQHF.

The chain's CDR3 is CASSPVRVSTDTQYF. The CDR3 nucleotides read TGTGCCAGCAGCCCAGTGCGGGTGTCGACAGATACGCAGTATTTT. This chain connects TRBV9 to TRBJ2-3, with D tentatively TRBD2 (5 bases). V lost 4 bases and J 3 bases, leaving 15 bases between the germline ends. CDR1 SGDLS and CDR2 YYNGEE come from the germline V gene. The CDR3 is 15 amino acids.

This clone was counted a few times. The gene calls are TRBV4-3 and TRBJ1-5; D unresolved. This CDR3 is built from 17 residues. Germline V lookup: CDR1 LGHNA, CDR2 YSLEER. Trimming took off 0 bases at V and 0 bases at J, with 12 bases between the two ends. The DNA for the CDR3 is TGCGCCAGCAGCCAAGATATCGCCCAGAATAGCAATCAGCCCCAGCATTTT. Protein product: CASSQDIAQNSNQPQHF.

V and J are TRBV5-1 and TRBJ1-4; D remains unclear. The germline CDR1 and CDR2 sequences are SGHRS and YFSETQ. The V end was cut by 2 bases, the J end by 12 bases, with 8 bases between. The CDR3 sequence is 11 residues long. The CDR3 DNA reads as TGCGCCAGCAGCTTTGCGCAGGAACTGTTTTTT. Translated, it gives CASSFAQELFF.